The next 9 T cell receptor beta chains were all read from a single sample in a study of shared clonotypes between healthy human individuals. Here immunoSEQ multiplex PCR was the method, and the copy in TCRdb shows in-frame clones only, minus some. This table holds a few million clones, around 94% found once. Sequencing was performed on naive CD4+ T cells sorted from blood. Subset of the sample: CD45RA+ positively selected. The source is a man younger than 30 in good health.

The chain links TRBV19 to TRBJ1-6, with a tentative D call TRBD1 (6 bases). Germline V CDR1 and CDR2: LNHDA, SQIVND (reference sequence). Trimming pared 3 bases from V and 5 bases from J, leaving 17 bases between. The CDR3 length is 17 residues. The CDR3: CASSIYQRQANNSPLHF. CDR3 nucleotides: TGTGCCAGTAGTATTTACCAGCGACAGGCGAATAATTCACCCCTCCACTTT. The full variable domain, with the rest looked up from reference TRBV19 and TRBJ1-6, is DGGITQSPKYLFRKEGQNVTLSCEQNLNHDAMYWYRQDPGQGLRLIYYSQIVNDFQKGDIAEGYSVSREKKESFPLTVTSAQKNPTAFYLCASSIYQRQANNSPLHFGNGTRLTVT.

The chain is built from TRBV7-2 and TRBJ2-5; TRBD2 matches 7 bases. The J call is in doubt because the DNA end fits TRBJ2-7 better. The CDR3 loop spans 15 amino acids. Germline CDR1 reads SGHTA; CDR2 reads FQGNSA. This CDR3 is CASSPTSVTSYEQYF. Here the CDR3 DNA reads TGTGCCAGCAGCCCCACTAGCGTAACTTCCTACGAGCAGTACTTC.

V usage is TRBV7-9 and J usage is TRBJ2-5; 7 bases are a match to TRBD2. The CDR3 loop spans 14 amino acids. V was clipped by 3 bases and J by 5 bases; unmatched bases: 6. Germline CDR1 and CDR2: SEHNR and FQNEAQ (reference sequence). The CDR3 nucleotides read TGTGCCAGCAGCTTCGGGGGACTATCGGAGACCCAGTACTTC. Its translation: CASSFGGLSETQYF. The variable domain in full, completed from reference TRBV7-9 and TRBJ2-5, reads DTGVSQNPRHKITKRGQNVTFRCDPISEHNRLYWYRQTLGQGPEFLTYFQNEAQLEKSRLLSDRFSAERPKGSFSTLEIQRTEQGDSAMYLCASSFGGLSETQYFGPGTRLLVL.

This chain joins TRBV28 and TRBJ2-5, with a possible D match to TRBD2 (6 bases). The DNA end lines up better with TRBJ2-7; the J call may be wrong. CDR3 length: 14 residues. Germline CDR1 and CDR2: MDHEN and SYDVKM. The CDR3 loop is CASSLAGQTYEQYF. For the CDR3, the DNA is TGTGCCAGCAGTTTAGCGGGGCAGACCTACGAGCAGTACTTC.

The DNA of the CDR3 is TGCAGCGTTAAAGCGGGGGCCGCCTACAATGAGCAGTTCTTC. The encoded protein is CSVKAGAAYNEQFF. The genes are TRBV29-1 and TRBJ2-1; 8 bases agree with TRBD2. After removal of 5 bases from V and 2 bases from J, the junction contained 5 bases not matched to a gene. Germline V CDR1 and CDR2: SQVTM, ANQGSEA. This CDR3 has 14 amino acids.

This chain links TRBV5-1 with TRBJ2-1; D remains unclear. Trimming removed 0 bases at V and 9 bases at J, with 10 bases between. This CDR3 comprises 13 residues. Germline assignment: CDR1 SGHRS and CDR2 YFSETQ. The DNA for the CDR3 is TGCGCCAGCAGCTTGGCCCTGTCAGGTGAGCAGTTCTTC. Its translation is CASSLALSGEQFF.

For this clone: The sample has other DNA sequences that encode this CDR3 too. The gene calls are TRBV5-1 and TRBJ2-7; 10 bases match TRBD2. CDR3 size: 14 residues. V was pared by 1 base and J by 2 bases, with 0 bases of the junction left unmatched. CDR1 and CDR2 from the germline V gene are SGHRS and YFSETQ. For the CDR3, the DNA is TGCGCCAGCAGCTTGAGCGGGGGGGCCTACGAGCAGTACTTC. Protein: CASSLSGGAYEQYF.

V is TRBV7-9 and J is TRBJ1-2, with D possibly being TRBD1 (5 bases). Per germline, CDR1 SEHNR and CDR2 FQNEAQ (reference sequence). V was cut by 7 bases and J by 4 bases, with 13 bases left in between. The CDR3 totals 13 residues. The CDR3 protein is CASTLQESYGYTF. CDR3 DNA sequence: TGTGCCAGCACCCTACAGGAGAGCTATGGCTACACCTTC.

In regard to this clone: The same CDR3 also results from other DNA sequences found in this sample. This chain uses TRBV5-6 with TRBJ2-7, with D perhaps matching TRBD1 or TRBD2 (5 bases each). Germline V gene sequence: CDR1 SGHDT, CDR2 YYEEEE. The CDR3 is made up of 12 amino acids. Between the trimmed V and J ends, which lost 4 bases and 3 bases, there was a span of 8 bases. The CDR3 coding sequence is TGTGCCAGCAGCAGGGACCGCTACGAGCAGTACTTC. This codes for CASSRDRYEQYF.